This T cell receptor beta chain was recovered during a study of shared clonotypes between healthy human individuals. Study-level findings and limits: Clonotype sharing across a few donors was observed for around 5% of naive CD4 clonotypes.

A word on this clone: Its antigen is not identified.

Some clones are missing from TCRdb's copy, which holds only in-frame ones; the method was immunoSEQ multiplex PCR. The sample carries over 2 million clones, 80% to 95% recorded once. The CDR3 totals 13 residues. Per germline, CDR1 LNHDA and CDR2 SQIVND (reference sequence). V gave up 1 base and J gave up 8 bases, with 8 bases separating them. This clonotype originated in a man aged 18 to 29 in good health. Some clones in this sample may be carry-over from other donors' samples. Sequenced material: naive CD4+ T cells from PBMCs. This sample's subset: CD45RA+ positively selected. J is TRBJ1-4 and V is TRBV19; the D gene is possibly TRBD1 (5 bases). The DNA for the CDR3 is TGTGCCAGTAGTATAGGACAGCGCGAAAAACTGTTTTTT. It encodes CASSIGQREKLFF.